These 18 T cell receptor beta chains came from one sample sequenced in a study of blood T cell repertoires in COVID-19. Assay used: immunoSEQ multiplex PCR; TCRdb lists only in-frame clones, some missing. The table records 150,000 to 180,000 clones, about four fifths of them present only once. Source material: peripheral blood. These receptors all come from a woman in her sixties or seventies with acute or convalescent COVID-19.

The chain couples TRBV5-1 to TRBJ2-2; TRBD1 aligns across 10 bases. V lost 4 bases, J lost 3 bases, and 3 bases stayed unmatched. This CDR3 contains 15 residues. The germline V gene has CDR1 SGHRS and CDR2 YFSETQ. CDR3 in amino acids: CASSTGQGYTGELFF. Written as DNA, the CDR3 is TGCGCCAGCAGCACGGGACAGGGGTACACCGGGGAGCTGTTTTTT.

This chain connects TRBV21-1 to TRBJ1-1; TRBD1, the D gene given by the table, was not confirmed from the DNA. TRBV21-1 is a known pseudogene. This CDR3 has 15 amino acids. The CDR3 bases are TGTGCCAGCCCTGCAACGTTGGGGCAGAACACTGAAGCTTTCTTT. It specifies CASPATLGQNTEAFF.

CDR3 protein: CASSYTAGDRGIEQYF. In DNA form, the CDR3 reads TGTGCCAGCAGTTACACGGCAGGGGACAGGGGGATCGAGCAGTACTTC. The chain recombines TRBV6-5 with TRBJ2-7; 11 bases line up with TRBD1. From germline, CDR1 is MNHEY and CDR2 SVGAGI. V lost 2 bases and J lost 6; bases outside the gene matches: 9. The CDR3 has 16 amino acids.

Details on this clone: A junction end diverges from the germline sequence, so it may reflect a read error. The DNA of the CDR3 is TGTGCCAGCAGCTCCTCGGGGACTGGGCTGTTGGTTTTT. This gives the protein CASSSSGTGLLVF. The chain uses TRBV11-2 and TRBJ1-3, with D perhaps matching TRBD1 (5 bases). Germline V CDR1 and CDR2: SGHAT, FQNNGV. CDR3 length equals 13 residues.

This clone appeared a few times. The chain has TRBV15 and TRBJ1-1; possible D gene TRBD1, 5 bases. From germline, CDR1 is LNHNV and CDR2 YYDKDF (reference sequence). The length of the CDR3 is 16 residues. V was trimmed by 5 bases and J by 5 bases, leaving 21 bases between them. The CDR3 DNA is TGTGCCACCAGCCCTCGGTCGGGGGGATTTGGGACTGAAGCTTTCTTT. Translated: CATSPRSGGFGTEAFF.

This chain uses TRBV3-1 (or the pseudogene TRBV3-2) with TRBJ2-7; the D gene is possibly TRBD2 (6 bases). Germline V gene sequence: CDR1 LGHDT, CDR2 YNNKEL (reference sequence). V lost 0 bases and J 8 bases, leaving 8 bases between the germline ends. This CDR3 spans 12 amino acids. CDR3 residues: CASSQDRGKQYF. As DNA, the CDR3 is TGTGCCAGCAGCCAAGATCGGGGGAAGCAGTACTTC.

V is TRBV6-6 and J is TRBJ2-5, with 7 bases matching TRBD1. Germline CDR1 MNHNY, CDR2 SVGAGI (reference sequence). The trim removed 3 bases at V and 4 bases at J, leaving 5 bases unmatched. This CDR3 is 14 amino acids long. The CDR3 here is CASSYDREIETQYF. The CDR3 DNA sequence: TGTGCCAGCAGTTATGACAGGGAAATAGAGACCCAGTACTTC.

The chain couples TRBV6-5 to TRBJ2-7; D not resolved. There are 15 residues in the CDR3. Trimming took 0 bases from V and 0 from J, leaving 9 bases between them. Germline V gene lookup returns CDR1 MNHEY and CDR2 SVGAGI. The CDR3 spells CASSYSGQSSYEQYF. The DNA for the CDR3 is TGTGCCAGCAGTTACTCGGGCCAGAGCTCCTACGAGCAGTACTTC.

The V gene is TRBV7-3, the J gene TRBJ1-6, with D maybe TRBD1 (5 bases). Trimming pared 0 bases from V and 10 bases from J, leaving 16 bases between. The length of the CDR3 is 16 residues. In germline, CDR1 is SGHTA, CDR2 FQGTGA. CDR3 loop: CASSLTSGVSSSPLHF. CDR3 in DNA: TGTGCCAGCAGCTTAACTTCGGGGGTATCGAGCTCACCCCTCCACTTT.

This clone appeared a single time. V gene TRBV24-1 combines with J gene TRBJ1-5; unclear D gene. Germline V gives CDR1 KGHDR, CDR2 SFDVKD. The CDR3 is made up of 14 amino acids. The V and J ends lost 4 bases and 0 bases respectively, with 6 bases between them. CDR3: CATSDSYSNQPQHF. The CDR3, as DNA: TGTGCCACCAGTGACTCCTATAGCAATCAGCCCCAGCATTTT.

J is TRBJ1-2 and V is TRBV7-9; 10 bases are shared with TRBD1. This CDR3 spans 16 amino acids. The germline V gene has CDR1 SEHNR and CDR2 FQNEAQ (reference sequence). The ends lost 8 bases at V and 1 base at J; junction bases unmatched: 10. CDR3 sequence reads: CASLPATGGINYGYTF. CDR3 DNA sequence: TGTGCCAGCTTACCCGCGACAGGGGGCATTAACTATGGCTACACCTTC.

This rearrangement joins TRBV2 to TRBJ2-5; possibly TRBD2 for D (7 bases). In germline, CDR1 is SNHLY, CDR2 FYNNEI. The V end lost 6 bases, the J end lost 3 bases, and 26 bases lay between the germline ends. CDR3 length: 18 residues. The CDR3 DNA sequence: TGTGCCAGCAGCCCAAGGGGGGGGTTCAGGGACTGGGAAGAGACCCAGTACTTC. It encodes CASSPRGGFRDWEETQYF.

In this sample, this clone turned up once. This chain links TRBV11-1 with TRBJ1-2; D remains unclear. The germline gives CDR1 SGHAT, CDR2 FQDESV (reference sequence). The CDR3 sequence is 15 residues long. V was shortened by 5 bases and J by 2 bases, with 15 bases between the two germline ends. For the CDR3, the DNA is TGTGCCAGCAGCACAGAACGGGAACAAAACTATGGCTACACCTTC. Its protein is CASSTEREQNYGYTF.

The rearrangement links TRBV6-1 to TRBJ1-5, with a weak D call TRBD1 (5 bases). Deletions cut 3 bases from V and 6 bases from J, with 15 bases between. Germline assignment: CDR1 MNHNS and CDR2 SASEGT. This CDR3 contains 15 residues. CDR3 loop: CASSDQPWGGQPQHF. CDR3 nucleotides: TGTGCCAGCAGTGACCAGCCGTGGGGGGGTCAGCCCCAGCATTTT.

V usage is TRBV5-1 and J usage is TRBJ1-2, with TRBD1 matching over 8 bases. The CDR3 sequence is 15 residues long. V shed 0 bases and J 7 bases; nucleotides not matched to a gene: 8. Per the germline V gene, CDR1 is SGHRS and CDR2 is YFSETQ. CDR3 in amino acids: CASSLDSGGAGGYTF. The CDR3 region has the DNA TGCGCCAGCAGCTTGGATTCAGGGGGCGCGGGTGGCTACACCTTC. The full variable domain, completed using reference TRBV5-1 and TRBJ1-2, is KAGVTQTPRYLIKTRGQQVTLSCSPISGHRSVSWYQQTPGQGLQFLFEYFSETQRNKGNFPGRFSGRQFSNSRSEMNVSTLELGDSALYLCASSLDSGGAGGYTFGSGTRLTVV.

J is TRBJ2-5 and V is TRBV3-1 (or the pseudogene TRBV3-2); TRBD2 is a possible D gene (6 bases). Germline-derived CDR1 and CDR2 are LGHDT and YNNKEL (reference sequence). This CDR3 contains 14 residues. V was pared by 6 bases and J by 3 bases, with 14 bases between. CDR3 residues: CASRRITSKETQYF. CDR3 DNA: TGTGCCAGCAGGCGTATCACTAGCAAAGAGACCCAGTACTTC.

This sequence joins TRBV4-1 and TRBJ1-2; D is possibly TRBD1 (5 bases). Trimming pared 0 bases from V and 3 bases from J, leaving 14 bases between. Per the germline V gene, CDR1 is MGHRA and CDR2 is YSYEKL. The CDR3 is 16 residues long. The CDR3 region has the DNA TGCGCCAGCAGCCAAGATGGGGTCAGGGCAGACTATGGCTACACCTTC. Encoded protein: CASSQDGVRADYGYTF.

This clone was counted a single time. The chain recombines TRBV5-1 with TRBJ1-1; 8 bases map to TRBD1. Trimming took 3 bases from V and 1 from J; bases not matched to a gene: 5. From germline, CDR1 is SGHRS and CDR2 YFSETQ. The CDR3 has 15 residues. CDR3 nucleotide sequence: TGCGCCAGCAGCTACCGGACAGGGAAGAACACTGAAGCTTTCTTT. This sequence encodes CASSYRTGKNTEAFF.